The 31 T cell receptor beta chains listed next were all sequenced from one sample in a study of blood T cell repertoires in COVID-19. TCRdb's copy holds only in-frame clones and misses some; the assay was immunoSEQ multiplex PCR. The profile shows 150,000 to 200,000 clones, roughly 86% of them singletons. The sample consisted of peripheral blood. The origin of the receptors is a woman of 80 years or more in a cohort sampled during active or convalescent COVID-19.

This clone occurred once. V and J are TRBV5-4 and TRBJ2-2, with a weak D call TRBD1 (6 bases). The CDR3 spans 14 residues. Looked up from germline, CDR1 is SGHNT and CDR2 is YYREEE (reference sequence). The V end was cut by 0 bases, the J end by 4 bases, with 7 bases between. DNA of the CDR3: TGTGCCAGCAGCTTGGTAGGGGGCACCGGGGAGCTGTTTTTT. This translates into CASSLVGGTGELFF.

This chain links TRBV7-9 with TRBJ1-4, with unresolved D. Germline loops: CDR1 SEHNR, CDR2 FQNEAQ (reference sequence). The germline V and J ends were trimmed by 5 bases and 7 bases, with 8 bases remaining between them. The CDR3 consists of 12 residues. The CDR3 DNA follows: TGTGCCAGCAGCCGGTCCCCTGAAAAACTGTTTTTT. This translates into CASSRSPEKLFF.

The chain combines TRBV3-1 (or the pseudogene TRBV3-2) with TRBJ1-4; TRBD1 aligns across 7 bases. The CDR3 sequence is 15 residues long. Germline CDR1 is LGHDT and CDR2 is YNNKEL (reference sequence). V shed 4 bases and J 3 bases; nucleotides not matched to a gene: 5. CDR3 nucleotides: TGTGCCAGCAGCCTCAGGACAGGATCTAATGAAAAACTGTTTTTT. Residues: CASSLRTGSNEKLFF.

This chain uses TRBV27 with TRBJ1-3; D not certain. Trimming took 0 bases from V and 0 from J, leaving 9 bases between them. This CDR3 contains 16 residues. CDR1 and CDR2 (germline): MNHEY, SMNVEV (reference sequence). The chain's CDR3 is CASSLSGVHSGNTIYF. CDR3 sequence (DNA): TGTGCCAGCAGTTTATCCGGGGTCCACTCTGGAAACACCATATATTTT.

The rearrangement links TRBV9 to TRBJ1-2; 10 positions agree with TRBD1. The CDR3 loop spans 15 amino acids. The V gene end was trimmed by 2 bases and the J gene end by 4 bases; junction bases not matched to a gene: 5. Germline CDR1 reads SGDLS; CDR2 reads YYNGEE. The CDR3 loop is CASSVAGTGVYGYTF. The CDR3 DNA reads TGTGCCAGCAGCGTCGCCGGGACAGGGGTCTATGGCTACACCTTC.

The chain recombines TRBV11-3 with TRBJ1-1; D not certain. Germline V gene data show CDR1 as SGHNT and CDR2 as YENEEA. This CDR3 has 13 residues. V was trimmed by 5 bases and J by 4 bases, leaving 11 bases between them. The CDR3 protein is CASSPTPGTEAFF. The CDR3 coding sequence is TGTGCCAGCAGCCCGACCCCGGGCACTGAAGCTTTCTTT. The complete variable domain, with remaining parts taken from reference TRBV11-3 and TRBJ1-1, reads EAGVVQSPRYKIIEKKQPVAFWCNPISGHNTLYWYLQNLGQGPELLIRYENEEAVDDSQLPKDRFSAERLKGVDSTLKIQPAELGDSAVYLCASSPTPGTEAFFGQGTRLTVV.

This chain links TRBV7-2 with TRBJ2-3, with D maybe TRBD1 (6 bases). CDR3 length equals 15 residues. Trimming took 4 bases from V and 4 from J, leaving 15 bases between them. Germline CDR1 reads SGHTA; CDR2 reads FQGNSA. CDR3 nucleotide sequence: TGTGCCAGCAGCTCCCAACAGGGTCGGGCAGATACGCAGTATTTT. Amino acid sequence: CASSSQQGRADTQYF.

The rearrangement uses TRBV6-4 and TRBJ1-3; D may be TRBD1 (5 bases). CDR3 length: 13 amino acids. V lost 8 bases to trimming and J lost 4 bases, with 12 bases between them. CDR1 MRHNA and CDR2 SNTAGT come from the germline V gene. CDR3 protein: CASPKRGGNTIYF. The DNA of the CDR3 is TGTGCCAGCCCAAAACGGGGGGGAAACACCATATATTTT.

This clone was seen a handful of times. The chain joins TRBV18 to TRBJ1-1; no reliable D call. Germline V gives CDR1 KGHSH, CDR2 LQKENI. Deletions cut 4 bases from V and 1 base from J, with 4 bases between. CDR3 size: 12 residues. The CDR3 DNA is TGTGCCAGCTCACGCAGGAACACTGAAGCTTTCTTT. This encodes CASSRRNTEAFF.

This clone was recorded a few times. V and J are TRBV6-5 and TRBJ1-3, with 11 bases aligning to TRBD1. Trimming took 5 bases from V and 8 from J; bases not matched to a gene: 8. This CDR3 contains 15 residues. Germline CDR1 and CDR2: MNHEY and SVGAGI. The CDR3 loop is CASSRFGQGADTIYF. CDR3 DNA sequence: TGTGCCAGCAGTCGTTTCGGACAGGGGGCAGACACCATATATTTT.

The chain is built from TRBV29-1 and TRBJ1-3, with D possibly matching TRBD1 (6 bases). Trimming left V 7 bases short and J 1 base short, with 8 bases between. The length of the CDR3 is 12 residues. From germline, CDR1 is SQVTM and CDR2 ANQGSEA. The CDR3 nucleotides read TGCAGCGCCGGACAGTCTGGAAACACCATATATTTT. As protein: CSAGQSGNTIYF.

This chain connects TRBV19 to TRBJ1-1, with TRBD1 as a possible D gene (5 bases). Germline V gene sequence: CDR1 LNHDA, CDR2 SQIVND (reference sequence). The CDR3 consists of 13 residues. V was clipped by 6 bases and J by 0 bases, with 8 bases between them. In DNA, the CDR3 is TGTGCCAGTAGGCGACAGTTGAACACTGAAGCTTTCTTT. It translates to CASRRQLNTEAFF.

This chain uses TRBV10-3 with TRBJ2-7, with D perhaps matching TRBD2 (7 bases). This CDR3 is built from 15 residues. The germline V gene encodes CDR1 ENHRY and CDR2 SYGVKD. The V gene lost 0 bases and the J gene lost 3 bases, with 12 bases spanning the gap. The CDR3 spells CAISESGGGNYEQYF. The CDR3 bases are TGTGCCATCAGTGAGTCAGGGGGGGGCAACTACGAGCAGTACTTC.

This clone came up once. The chain links TRBV2 to TRBJ2-3, with D maybe TRBD1 (6 bases). V dropped 8 bases and J dropped 4 bases, with 7 bases sitting between them. The CDR3 covers 11 residues. Germline V gene sequence: CDR1 SNHLY, CDR2 FYNNEI. The CDR3, as DNA: TGTGCCAGCCGACAGGCAGATACGCAGTATTTT. This translates into CASRQADTQYF.

This chain connects TRBV2 to TRBJ1-3; no clear D gene. Trimming cost V 8 bases and J 0 bases, with 14 bases left between them. The CDR3 has 15 amino acids. Germline-derived CDR1 and CDR2 are SNHLY and FYNNEI. The CDR3 sequence is CASWEGGFSGNTIYF. DNA for the CDR3: TGTGCCAGCTGGGAGGGAGGATTCTCTGGAAACACCATATATTTT.

The chain recombines TRBV27 with TRBJ1-6; unclear D gene. V was cut by 3 bases and J by 10 bases, with 13 bases left in between. The CDR3 consists of 14 residues. Germline CDR1 reads MNHEY; CDR2 reads SMNVEV (reference sequence). DNA of the CDR3: TGTGCCAGCAGTTTGCCCTGGACTGGATCACCCCTCCACTTT. Protein sequence: CASSLPWTGSPLHF.

The chain combines TRBV24-1 with TRBJ2-1, with TRBD2 matching over 13 bases. Germline lookup yields CDR1 KGHDR and CDR2 SFDVKD. Trimming took 4 bases from V and 4 from J; bases not matched to a gene: 3. CDR3 length: 16 residues. The CDR3 reads CATSDQLAGGYNEQFF. The CDR3 DNA is TGTGCCACCAGTGACCAACTAGCGGGAGGGTACAATGAGCAGTTCTTC.

This sequence joins TRBV3-1 (or the pseudogene TRBV3-2) and TRBJ2-1; 8 bases are shared with TRBD2. The V gene end was trimmed by 4 bases and the J gene end by 9 bases; junction bases not matched to a gene: 17. The CDR3 contains 17 residues. Germline CDR1 is LGHDT and CDR2 is YNNKEL (reference sequence). DNA for the CDR3: TGTGCCAGCAGCCTGAAGATGGGTGCGGGGGGTGTCACTGAGCAGTTCTTC. It yields the protein CASSLKMGAGGVTEQFF.

The genes are TRBV28 and TRBJ2-5, with a tentative D call TRBD2 (6 bases). The CDR3 runs to 13 residues. Germline V CDR1 and CDR2: MDHEN, SYDVKM. The V and J ends lost 6 bases and 4 bases respectively, with 12 bases between them. CDR3 protein: CASSKDYPETQYF. The CDR3 DNA reads as TGTGCCAGCAGCAAGGACTACCCAGAGACCCAGTACTTC. Drawing the rest from reference TRBV28 and TRBJ2-5, the complete variable domain is DVKVTQSSRYLVKRTGEKVFLECVQDMDHENMFWYRQDPGLGLRLIYFSYDVKMKEKGDIPEGYSVSREKKERFSLILESASTNQTSMYLCASSKDYPETQYFGPGTRLLVL.

This clone was counted a few times. The V call is TRBV29-1, the J call TRBJ1-4; D is perhaps TRBD1 (5 bases). CDR1 is SQVTM and CDR2 is ANQGSEA in the germline V gene. This CDR3 is 14 amino acids long. Trimming left V 1 base short and J 1 base short, with 7 bases between. DNA for the CDR3: TGCAGCGTTGAAGGGGGCGAAACTAATGAAAAACTGTTTTTT. Its translation is CSVEGGETNEKLFF.

This clone was seen a single time. The V gene is TRBV5-1, the J gene TRBJ2-1; 15 nucleotides agree with TRBD2. This CDR3 region has 18 residues. The germline CDR1 and CDR2 sequences are SGHRS and YFSETQ. The J segment lost 5 bases and the V segment lost 4 bases, leaving 10 bases of the junction unmatched. CDR3 DNA sequence: TGCGCCAGCAGCGCCGGGACTAGCGGGAGGTTATGGGACAATGAGCAGTTCTTC. Translation: CASSAGTSGRLWDNEQFF.

This clone was observed a few times. This rearrangement joins TRBV5-6 to TRBJ1-1; 7 bases are shared with TRBD1. Trimming removed 4 bases from V and 0 bases from J; junction bases left unmatched: 0. The CDR3 is 13 residues long. Germline lookup yields CDR1 SGHDT and CDR2 YYEEEE. The CDR3 sequence is CASSGQVNTEAFF. Here the CDR3 DNA reads TGTGCCAGCAGCGGACAGGTGAACACTGAAGCTTTCTTT. The full variable domain, rest sourced from reference TRBV5-6 and TRBJ1-1, is DAGVTQSPTHLIKTRGQQVTLRCSPKSGHDTVSWYQQALGQGPQFIFQYYEEEERQRGNFPDRFSGHQFPNYSSELNVNALLLGDSALYLCASSGQVNTEAFFGQGTRLTVV.

This chain uses TRBV10-1 with TRBJ1-4, with a tentative D call TRBD1 (5 bases). CDR1 and CDR2 (germline): WNHNN, SYGVQD (reference sequence). This CDR3 region has 12 residues. V was cut by 8 bases and J by 12 bases, with 16 bases left in between. The CDR3 spells CASAHPREELFF. The CDR3 DNA reads TGCGCCAGCGCCCACCCCAGGGAAGAACTGTTTTTT.

This clone was observed at least ten times. The chain combines TRBV28 with TRBJ1-5; 9 nucleotides line up with TRBD1. Germline V gene data show CDR1 as MDHEN and CDR2 as SYDVKM. This CDR3 region has 17 residues. The J segment lost 2 bases and the V segment lost 4 bases, leaving 9 bases of the junction unmatched. In nucleotides, the CDR3 is TGTGCCAGCAGTTCGCGATTACAGGGGGCTGGCAATCAGCCCCAGCATTTT. Protein product: CASSSRLQGAGNQPQHF. The variable domain in full, with the rest retrieved from reference TRBV28 and TRBJ1-5, is DVKVTQSSRYLVKRTGEKVFLECVQDMDHENMFWYRQDPGLGLRLIYFSYDVKMKEKGDIPEGYSVSREKKERFSLILESASTNQTSMYLCASSSRLQGAGNQPQHFGDGTRLSIL.

The J gene is TRBJ1-2, the V gene TRBV11-2, with 12 bases that match TRBD1. V was pared by 5 bases and J by 3 bases, with 7 bases of the junction left unmatched. This CDR3 comprises 16 residues. CDR1 is SGHAT, CDR2 FQNNGV, per germline. CDR3 residues: CASSPGTGGFYYGYTF. Here the CDR3 DNA reads TGTGCCAGCAGCCCCGGGACAGGGGGCTTTTACTATGGCTACACCTTC.

The gene calls are TRBV18 and TRBJ2-5; 8 bases align to TRBD2. V shed 0 bases and J 5 bases; nucleotides not matched to a gene: 8. From germline, CDR1 is KGHSH and CDR2 LQKENI. The CDR3 length is 16 residues. CDR3 DNA: TGTGCCAGCTCACCACCCGGGACTAGTCGACCGGAGACCCAGTACTTC. Protein: CASSPPGTSRPETQYF.

The V and J genes are TRBV18 and TRBJ1-5, with TRBD1 matching over 7 bases. Germline V gene lookup returns CDR1 KGHSH and CDR2 LQKENI. This CDR3 is built from 15 residues. Losses at the gene ends were 6 bases for V and 3 bases for J; bases not matched to a gene: 8. The CDR3 nucleotides read TGTGCCAGCTCGTCACAGGGGTTAGACAATCAGCCCCAGCATTTT. Its protein product is CASSSQGLDNQPQHF.

The gene calls are TRBV6-2 or TRBV6-3 and TRBJ2-7; 9 nucleotides align to TRBD1. The CDR3 spans 14 residues. V gave up 0 bases and J gave up 10 bases; unmatched junction bases: 7. Per germline, CDR1 MNHEY and CDR2 SVGEGT. CDR3 DNA: TGTGCCAGCAGTTACTCGACCACAGGGGGCGTCCAGTACTTC. It specifies CASSYSTTGGVQYF.

The chain joins TRBV6-2 or TRBV6-3 to TRBJ1-2, with D unresolved. Germline V CDR1 and CDR2: MNHEY, SVGEGT. The V and J ends lost 0 bases and 5 bases respectively, with 10 bases between them. There are 14 residues in the CDR3. The CDR3 bases are TGTGCCAGCAGTTACTCGCGGGCATCATATGGCTACACCTTC. It codes for CASSYSRASYGYTF.

V is TRBV5-1 and J is TRBJ1-4; unclear D gene. Germline V gene data show CDR1 as SGHRS and CDR2 as YFSETQ. The CDR3 consists of 13 residues. V dropped 2 bases and J dropped 4 bases, with 6 bases sitting between them. The CDR3 spells CASSFVNNEKLFF. The CDR3 DNA follows: TGCGCCAGCAGCTTTGTCAATAATGAAAAACTGTTTTTT.

The sample holds a few counts of this clone. V usage is TRBV5-1 and J usage is TRBJ2-5; 8 bases line up with TRBD2. From germline, CDR1 is SGHRS and CDR2 YFSETQ. This CDR3 has 14 amino acids. Unmatched junction bases numbered 7, after V lost 4 bases and J lost 5 bases. The CDR3 bases are TGCGCCAGCAGCCTTAGAAGCGGGAGCGAGACCCAGTACTTC. As protein: CASSLRSGSETQYF.